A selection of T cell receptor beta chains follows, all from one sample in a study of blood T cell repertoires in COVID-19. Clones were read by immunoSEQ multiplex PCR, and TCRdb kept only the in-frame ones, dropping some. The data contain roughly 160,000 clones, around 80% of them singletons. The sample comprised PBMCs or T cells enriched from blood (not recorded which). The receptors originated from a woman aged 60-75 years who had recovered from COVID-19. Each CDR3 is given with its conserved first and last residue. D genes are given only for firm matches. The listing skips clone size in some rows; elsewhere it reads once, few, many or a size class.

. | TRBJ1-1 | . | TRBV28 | TGTGCCAGCAGTTTGGCCAAGGCCGGGGGGACTGAAGCTTTCTTT | CASSLAKAGGTEAFF
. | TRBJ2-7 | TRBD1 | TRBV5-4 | TGTGCCAGCAGCTTGGGGCGGGACAGGGGGCTCGACGAGCAGTACTTC | CASSLGRDRGLDEQYF
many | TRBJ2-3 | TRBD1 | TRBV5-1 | TGCGCCAGCACTGCCGGGACAGGGTCAGATACGCAGTATTTT | CASTAGTGSDTQYF
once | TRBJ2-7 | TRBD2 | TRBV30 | TGTGCCTGGAGTGGGTTTCTGGCGGGAGCCTACGAGCAGTACTTC | CAWSGFLAGAYEQYF
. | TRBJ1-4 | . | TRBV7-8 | TGTGCCAGCAGCTTAGGGGGAGGGGGGAACGAAAAACTGTTTTTT | CASSLGGGGNEKLFF
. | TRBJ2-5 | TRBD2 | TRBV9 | TGTGCCAGCAGCGTAGAAGCGGGAGAGGTATGGGAGACCCAGTACTTC | CASSVEAGEVWETQYF
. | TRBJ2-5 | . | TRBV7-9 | TGTGCCAGCAGCTTAGGCTCCGGAGACCAAGAGACCCAGTACTTC | CASSLGSGDQETQYF
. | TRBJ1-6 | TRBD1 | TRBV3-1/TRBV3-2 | TGTGCCAGCAGCCTTTTAACCGGGACAGCGAATTCACCCCTCCACTTT | CASSLLTGTANSPLHF
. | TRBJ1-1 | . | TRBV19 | TGTGCCAGTAGCCTGAACAGGTTGGGCACTGAAGCTTTCTTT | CASSLNRLGTEAFF
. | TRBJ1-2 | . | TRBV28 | TGTGCCAGCAGGACCCCTGGAGAAAGCTATGGCTACACCTTC | CASRTPGESYGYTF
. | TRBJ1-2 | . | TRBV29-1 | TGCAGCGTTGTAGGAGTCGGGGGCTACACCTTC | CSVVGVGGYTF
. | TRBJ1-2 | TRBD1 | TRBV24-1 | TGTGCCACTAGCGAGGGGGCTTGGGATGGCTACACCTTC | CATSEGAWDGYTF
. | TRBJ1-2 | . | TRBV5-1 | TGCGCCAGCAGCCCGGGGGAGGTAGTGAGCTATGGCTACACCTTC | CASSPGEVVSYGYTF
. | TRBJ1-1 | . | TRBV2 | TGTGCCAGCAGTGAAAGGGCGAGCGGAGCTTTCTTT | CASSERASGAFF